This T cell receptor beta chain was retrieved from a study of blood T cell repertoires in COVID-19. Study details: Specimens from acute and convalescent COVID-19 originated in the United States, Italy and Spain.

Germline V gene lookup returns CDR1 SGHRS and CDR2 YFSETQ. J gave up 7 bases and V 3 bases, and 11 bases lay outside the gene matches. The CDR3 has 16 amino acids. Seattle patient enrollment occurred during active infection, with longitudinal follow-up thereafter. Per the original data handling: It was from reference gene primer amplification that nucleated cell counts were estimated. Here immunoSEQ multiplex PCR was the method, and the copy in TCRdb shows in-frame clones only, minus some. From that table come the V and J calls and clone size; the DNA was used to work out D and trimming. The table has about 220,000 clones, roughly 80% seen once; the top ten hold approximately 5.2%.

The sequence came from a woman in her sixties or seventies with COVID-19, enrolled during active disease. The rearrangement joins TRBV5-1 to TRBJ2-2, with 8 bases fitting TRBD1. Sequencing input: peripheral blood. In DNA form, the CDR3 reads TGCGCCAGCAGCTCGCTTGGGACAGGAAAAGACGGGGAGCTGTTTTTT. This encodes CASSSLGTGKDGELFF.